This T cell receptor (beta chain) emerged from a study of CD8 T cells in ankylosing spondylitis. This clonotype was seen at least ten times. Its antigen is still unknown. Study outcomes and limitations: A CD8+ phenotype characterized the disease-linked clones, which were relatively rare in peripheral blood.

In TCRdb, the 5' RACE reads were re-called with MiXCR into one record per CDR3 protein. The sample consists of roughly 250,000 distinct CDR3 sequences, 10% of them appearing once. The source is a male donor with ankylosing spondylitis or in good health (not recorded which). The sample taken for sequencing was blood, either unsorted or a sorted T cell fraction (not recorded which).

CDR3 sequence: CASSLVGASSYNEQFF. The CDR3 DNA is TGTGCCAGCAGCTTAGTCGGGGCTAGCTCCTACAATGAGCAGTTCTTC. The chain carries TRBV7-9 and TRBJ2-1; D is possibly TRBD1 or TRBD2 (5 bases each). This CDR3 comprises 16 residues. Germline-derived CDR1 and CDR2 are SEHNR and FQNEAQ (reference sequence). V was trimmed by 1 base and J by 0 bases, leaving 10 bases between them.